These T cell receptor beta chains were read from a single sample in a study of tumor-infiltrating lymphocytes in primary liver carcinoma. Each CDR3 protein gets one entry after TCRdb re-called the multiplex PCR reads with MiXCR. Of 85,000 to 100,000 distinct CDR3 sequences detected, about 70% appear once; the ten largest clones hold around 30%. Material for sequencing was tumor-adjacent normal liver tissue. All receptors come from a man between 35 and 55 years old with primary liver carcinoma and hepatitis B virus infection. Each CDR3 is given with its conserved first and last residue. The D gene is left open where the match is weak. Size tells how often a clone was seen (once, few, many) or the class of an expanded clone, and some rows leave it out.

>TRBV11-2|-|-|16|TRBJ2-4
CASSLDSGLAKNIQYF
TGTGCCAGCAGCTTAGATTCGGGGCTAGCCAAAAACATTCAGTACTTC
>TRBV4-1|-|-|15|TRBJ2-5
CAISQELGKGETQYF
TGCGCCATTAGCCAAGAATTAGGCAAGGGAGAGACCCAGTACTTC
>TRBV6-6|-|TRBD1|12|TRBJ2-3
CASNTDRPTQYF
TGTGCCAGCAATACGGACAGGCCGACGCAATATTTT
>TRBV11-2|-|-|13|TRBJ1-1
CASSTTWDTEAFF
TGTGCCAGCAGTACGACATGGGACACAGAAGCTTTCTTT
>TRBV9|-|-|15|TRBJ2-4
CASSVGNLAKNIQYF
TGTGCCAGCAGCGTAGGAAACCTAGCCAAAAACATTCAGTACTTC
>TRBV6-5|-|-|14|TRBJ1-3
CASRGFNSGNTIYF
TGTGCCAGCCGGGGATTTAACTCTGGGAACACCATATATTTT
>TRBV11-2|-|TRBD2|17|TRBJ2-2
CARTGGLAERNTGELFF
TGTGCCAGGACCGGAGGACTAGCGGAACGGAACACCGGGGAGCTGTTTTTT
>TRBV5-5|many|TRBD1|14|TRBJ1-2
CASSLEGAGVGYTF
TGTGCCAGCAGCTTGGAGGGGGCGGGGGTCGGCTACACCTTC
>TRBV5-5|-|TRBD2|13|TRBJ2-7
CANSIGGDYEQYF
TGTGCCAACAGTATCGGGGGGGACTACGAGCAGTACTTC
>TRBV11-1|-|-|15|TRBJ2-4
CASSSDPPGENIQYF
TGTGCCAGCAGCTCTGACCCTCCGGGCGAAAACATTCAGTACTTC
>TRBV6-5|-|TRBD2|15|TRBJ2-3
CASCYSGGRADTQYF
TGTGCCAGCTGTTACTCGGGAGGGAGGGCAGATACGCAGTATTTT
>TRBV6-2/TRBV6-3|many|-|14|TRBJ1-4
CASSRTGWREKLFF
TGTGCCAGCAGTCGCACAGGGTGGCGAGAAAAACTGTTTTTT
>TRBV11-2|-|-|15|TRBJ2-7
CANSLGGTLHYEQYF
TGTGCCAACAGCCTCGGTGGGACTCTACACTACGAGCAGTACTTC
>TRBV29-1|-|-|13|TRBJ2-5
CSVGKQGGETQYF
TGCAGCGTTGGCAAGCAGGGAGGCGAGACCCAGTACTTC
>TRBV19|few|-|14|TRBJ1-2
CASSVKGLIYGYTF
TGTGCCAGTTCGGTAAAGGGTCTTATCTATGGCTACACCTTC
>TRBV7-9|few|-|12|TRBJ2-7
CASSLAGGEQYF
TGTGCCAGCAGCTTAGCCGGTGGGGAGCAGTACTTC
>TRBV11-2|-|-|15|TRBJ2-3
CTTSLVGASTDTQYF
TGTACCACCAGCTTAGTCGGGGCAAGCACAGATACGCAGTATTTT
>TRBV29-1|-|-|13|TRBJ2-1
CSVEEAIGNEQFF
TGCAGCGTTGAAGAGGCCATTGGCAATGAACAGTTCTTC
>TRBV6-2/TRBV6-3|-|TRBD2|18|TRBJ2-1
CASSSAYSGTSVNNEQFF
TGTGCCAGCAGTTCCGCTTACTCGGGGACTAGCGTAAACAATGAGCAGTTCTTC
>TRBV11-2|-|TRBD2|19|TRBJ2-7
CASSSVTGLAGAIIYKQYF
TGTGCCAGCAGCTCCGTCACAGGACTAGCGGGCGCGATCATCTACAAGCAGTACTTC
>TRBV6-1|-|-|15|TRBJ2-7
CASSEAPEQDYEQYF
TGTGCCAGCAGTGAAGCCCCGGAACAGGACTACGAGCAGTACTTC
>TRBV12-3/TRBV12-4|-|TRBD2|14|TRBJ2-7
CASRSTSGSYEQCF
TGTGCCAGTAGGAGTACTAGCGGCTCCTACGAGCAGTGCTTC
>TRBV29-1|once|-|12|TRBJ2-1
CSVVALASEQFF
TGCAGCGTTGTAGCTCTCGCTAGTGAGCAGTTCTTC
>TRBV4-1|-|-|12|TRBJ1-2
CASSQLTGGHTF
TGCGCCAGCAGCCAGTTGACAGGAGGCCACACCTTC
>TRBV7-9|-|TRBD1|15|TRBJ2-7
CASSPGTGGGYEQYF
TGTGCCAGCAGCCCGGGGACAGGGGGCGGGTACGAGCAGTACTTC
>TRBV7-9|once|-|14|TRBJ2-7
CASSHRCGRDEQYF
TGTGCCAGCAGCCACCGCTGTGGTCGTGACGAGCAGTACTTC
>TRBV28|-|-|13|TRBJ1-4
CASSRSRNEKLFF
TGTGCCAGCAGTCGTTCTCGGAATGAAAAACTGTTTTTT
>TRBV11-2|-|TRBD2|17|TRBJ2-2
CANSSRLAGGPIGELFF
TGTGCCAACAGCTCCCGTCTAGCGGGAGGGCCGATCGGGGAGCTGTTTTTT
>TRBV29-1|-|TRBD1|16|TRBJ2-3
CSIEIRDRGVADTQYF
TGCAGCATTGAAATCCGGGACAGGGGAGTTGCAGATACGCAGTATTTT
>TRBV28|-|TRBD1|14|TRBJ2-7
CVSTKGPGGYEQYF
TGTGTCAGCACCAAGGGGCCAGGGGGCTACGAGCAGTACTTC
>TRBV29-1|-|-|13|TRBJ1-2
CSVEEGRNCGYTF
TGTAGCGTTGAAGAGGGACGGAACTGTGGCTACACCTTC
>TRBV12-3/TRBV12-4|many|-|14|TRBJ2-1
CASSFVTGKDEQFF
TGTGCCAGCAGTTTCGTTACGGGAAAGGATGAGCAGTTCTTC
>TRBV28|-|-|14|TRBJ1-5
CASSPGPRNQPQHF
TGTGCCAGCAGTCCGGGACCCCGCAATCAGCCCCAGCATTTT
>TRBV6-5|-|TRBD1|16|TRBJ2-3
CDSSYSGGDGTDTQYF
TGTGACAGCAGTTATTCAGGGGGCGATGGGACAGATACGCAGTATTTT
>TRBV11-2|-|TRBD1|17|TRBJ1-1
CASSRMGGQGFVTEAFF
TGTGCCAGCAGCCGAATGGGCGGACAGGGGTTCGTCACTGAAGCTTTCTTT
>TRBV11-2|-|-|13|TRBJ1-1
CASSLMSKGAAFF
TGTGCCAGCAGTTTAATGTCCAAGGGAGCGGCTTTCTTT
>TRBV11-2|few|-|17|TRBJ1-5
CASSLVGVTGSNQPQHF
TGTGCCAGCAGCTTAGTAGGGGTAACAGGGAGCAATCAGCCCCAGCATTTT
>TRBV28|few|TRBD1|14|TRBJ2-7
CASTLTGGPYEQYF
TGTGCCAGCACCTTGACAGGGGGCCCCTACGAGCAGTACTTC
>TRBV28|many|TRBD1|15|TRBJ2-7
CASSPDPGQAYEQYF
TGTGCCAGCAGTCCCGACCCGGGACAGGCCTACGAGCAGTACTTC
>TRBV12-3/TRBV12-4|-|-|13|TRBJ2-7
CASSRDGSYEQHF
TGTGCCAGCAGCCGGGACGGTTCCTACGAGCAGCACTTC
>TRBV21-1|few|-|17|TRBJ2-5
CASSNIDSGLMGETQYF
TGTGCCAGCAGCAACATCGATAGCGGACTAATGGGAGAGACCCAGTACTTC
>TRBV11-2|-|-|17|TRBJ2-2
CASSLTLGGRTFWELFF
TGTGCCAGCAGCTTGACCCTAGGAGGGAGGACCTTCTGGGAGCTGTTTTTT
>TRBV10-2|-|TRBD2|17|TRBJ2-3
CASSEWTSGRGSDMQYF
TGCGCCAGCAGTGAATGGACTAGCGGGAGAGGGTCGGATATGCAGTATTTT
>TRBV28|-|-|17|TRBJ1-2
CASSPAGEGIRFYGYTF
TGTGCCAGCAGTCCGGCCGGGGAGGGTATCCGGTTCTATGGCTACACCTTC
>TRBV6-6|-|-|14|TRBJ2-6
CASNGHSGANVLSF
TGTGCCAGCAACGGTCACTCTGGGGCTAACGTCCTGAGTTTC
>TRBV7-9|-|-|12|TRBJ2-7
CVSSLVLGEQYF
TGTGTCAGCAGCTTAGTGCTGGGTGAGCAGTACTTC
>TRBV4-1|-|-|14|TRBJ2-3
CASNPLPGTDTRYF
TGCGCCAGCAATCCCCTTCCGGGCACAGATACGCGATATTTT
>TRBV12-3/TRBV12-4|few|-|14|TRBJ1-5
CASSLDEGNQPQHF
TGTGCCAGCAGTTTAGATGAGGGCAATCAGCCCCAGCATTTT
>TRBV10-3|many|TRBD2|20|TRBJ2-5
CAISDPDGASGRAPEETQYF
TGTGCCATCAGTGATCCGGATGGCGCTAGCGGGAGGGCCCCGGAAGAGACCCAGTACTTC
>TRBV5-1|-|TRBD2|15|TRBJ2-5
CASSTGTSGKETQYF
TGCGCCAGCAGCACCGGGACTAGCGGGAAAGAGACCCAGTACTTC
>TRBV29-1|-|-|16|TRBJ2-1
CSVEDAVVPTYNEQFF
TGCAGCGTTGAAGACGCGGTCGTTCCCACCTACAATGAGCAGTTCTTC
>TRBV12-3/TRBV12-4|-|TRBD2|13|TRBJ2-7
CACGQLAGYEQYF
TGTGCCTGCGGCCAACTAGCGGGATACGAGCAGTACTTC
>TRBV6-5|medium-sized|TRBD2|18|TRBJ2-1
CASSWDRGTSGRAHEQFF
TGTGCCAGCTCGTGGGACAGGGGGACTAGCGGGAGGGCGCATGAGCAGTTCTTC
>TRBV11-2|-|-|12|TRBJ1-2
CASSFEDYGYAF
TGTGCCAGCAGCTTCGAGGACTACGGCTACGCCTTC